A single sample is the source of the 11 T cell receptor beta chains below, sequenced in a study of cytomegalovirus exposure and HLA in healthy donors. The PCR made use of 60 Vbeta and 13 Jbeta primers. Sequenced by immunoSEQ multiplex PCR; TCRdb stores in-frame clones only, minus some. This sample's table has about 130,000 clones. What was sequenced was PBMCs. The source of these receptors is a man in his forties or fifties in good health and CMV-seronegative.

The rearrangement uses TRBV30 and TRBJ2-7; no definite D call. The germline V gene encodes CDR1 GTSNPN and CDR2 SVGIG (reference sequence). The CDR3 covers 11 residues. V shed 2 bases and J shed 2 bases, with 4 bases lying between them. DNA of the CDR3: TGTGCCTGGAGTCGGGCCTACGAGCAGTACTTC. It codes for CAWSRAYEQYF.

The chain recombines TRBV5-4 with TRBJ1-3; D gene ambiguous. V lost 2 bases and J 3 bases, leaving 15 bases between the germline ends. CDR1 is SGHNT, CDR2 YYREEE, per germline (reference sequence). The CDR3 totals 16 residues. CDR3 protein: CASSFDGYLGGNTIYF. In DNA form, the CDR3 reads TGTGCCAGCAGCTTTGACGGTTATCTAGGTGGAAACACCATATATTTT.

The chain recombines TRBV11-2 with TRBJ2-3, with 7 bases matching TRBD2. With V trimmed by 3 bases and J by 2 bases, 5 bases remained unmatched. Germline loops: CDR1 SGHAT, CDR2 FQNNGV. This CDR3 is 15 amino acids long. The CDR3 sequence is CASSLRTRNTDTQYF. The DNA for the CDR3 is TGTGCCAGCAGCTTGCGGACTAGAAACACAGATACGCAGTATTTT.

This chain uses TRBV5-1 with TRBJ1-1, with no clear D. The V and J ends lost 0 bases and 2 bases respectively, with 5 bases between them. The CDR3 totals 13 residues. Germline V gene lookup returns CDR1 SGHRS and CDR2 YFSETQ. The CDR3 DNA reads as TGCGCCAGCAGCTTGGGGGCTAACACTGAAGCTTTCTTT. It yields the protein CASSLGANTEAFF. The whole variable domain, remainder taken from reference TRBV5-1 and TRBJ1-1, is KAGVTQTPRYLIKTRGQQVTLSCSPISGHRSVSWYQQTPGQGLQFLFEYFSETQRNKGNFPGRFSGRQFSNSRSEMNVSTLELGDSALYLCASSLGANTEAFFGQGTRLTVV.

This chain connects TRBV7-2 to TRBJ1-5, with TRBD1 matching over 7 bases. Looked up from germline, CDR1 is SGHTA and CDR2 is FQGNSA. This CDR3 has 15 residues. With 4 bases clipped from V and 7 bases from J, the junction kept 10 bases outside the gene matches. The DNA for the CDR3 is TGTGCCAGCAGCTATGATGACAGGGTGGACCAGCCCCAGCATTTT. This sequence encodes CASSYDDRVDQPQHF.

The chain combines TRBV29-1 with TRBJ1-1; a weak D match, TRBD1 (6 bases). This CDR3 spans 14 amino acids. Trimming pared 1 base from V and 6 bases from J, leaving 15 bases between. Per germline, CDR1 SQVTM and CDR2 ANQGSEA. CDR3 nucleotides: TGCAGCGTTGAAGTTCGGGGGGCCGGGGCTGAAGCTTTCTTT. Amino acids: CSVEVRGAGAEAFF.

The gene calls are TRBV5-1 and TRBJ1-1; 8 bases fit TRBD1. J gave up 6 bases and V 6 bases, and 13 bases lay outside the gene matches. CDR3 length equals 15 residues. Germline assignment: CDR1 SGHRS and CDR2 YFSETQ. The CDR3 spells CASKRGQGGRSEAFF. As DNA, the CDR3 is TGCGCCAGCAAGAGAGGACAGGGCGGAAGGTCTGAAGCTTTCTTT. The whole variable domain, remainder taken from reference TRBV5-1 and TRBJ1-1, is KAGVTQTPRYLIKTRGQQVTLSCSPISGHRSVSWYQQTPGQGLQFLFEYFSETQRNKGNFPGRFSGRQFSNSRSEMNVSTLELGDSALYLCASKRGQGGRSEAFFGQGTRLTVV.

The chain carries TRBV5-6 and TRBJ2-6; possible D gene TRBD1, 5 bases. CDR1 and CDR2 (germline): SGHDT, YYEEEE. With 1 base removed from V and 2 bases from J, the gap between germline ends came to 7 bases. The CDR3 consists of 15 residues. The DNA of the CDR3 is TGTGCCAGCAGCTTGACAGGTGCTGGGGCCAACGTCCTGACTTTC. Amino acid sequence: CASSLTGAGANVLTF.

The chain has TRBV4-2 and TRBJ1-1, with 7 nucleotides matching TRBD1. The trim removed 4 bases at V and 2 bases at J, leaving 7 bases unmatched. CDR1 is LGHNA, CDR2 YNFKEQ, per germline. The CDR3 loop spans 15 amino acids. The CDR3 reads CASSRGGTGNTEAFF. The CDR3 DNA follows: TGTGCCAGCAGCCGAGGGGGCACGGGAAACACTGAAGCTTTCTTT.

V gene TRBV7-2 combines with J gene TRBJ1-1; D is possibly TRBD1 (6 bases). Germline CDR1 and CDR2: SGHTA and FQGNSA. The CDR3 length is 15 residues. V was trimmed by 4 bases and J by 4 bases, leaving 16 bases between them. The DNA of the CDR3 is TGTGCCAGCAGCTCCCCGACCAGGGGCGGCACTGAAGCTTTCTTT. Amino acid sequence: CASSSPTRGGTEAFF.

The genes are TRBV21-1 and TRBJ1-2; the table's D gene call, TRBD1, was not cross checked with the DNA. TRBV21-1 is reported as a pseudogene. The CDR3 consists of 14 residues. For the CDR3, the DNA is TGTGCCAGCAGCAGACCCGACAGGGGTAGAGGCTACACCTTC. This encodes CASSRPDRGRGYTF.